This T cell receptor (beta chain) was recovered during a study of blood T cell repertoires in COVID-19. Study background: PBMCs, B-cell-depleted T cells, or T cells provided the cDNA or gDNA that made up the material.

Authors' processing steps: Nucleated cell counts were estimated from reference gene primer amplification. TCRdb keeps only in-frame clones here, not all; method: immunoSEQ multiplex PCR. That table supplies the V and J calls and clone size; D and trimming were determined from the DNA. This sample has over 110,000 clones, with under 80% found just once. Trimming cost V 2 bases and J 7 bases; bases outside gene matches: 7. The CDR3 contains 15 residues. The germline V gene encodes CDR1 MDHEN and CDR2 SYDVKM. This chain connects TRBV28 to TRBJ1-4, with 7 bases matching TRBD1. The TCR sequence derives from a man aged 80 or over with acute or convalescent COVID-19. Material for sequencing was peripheral blood. The CDR3 nucleotides are TGTGCCAGCAGTTTAAACAGGGGAGTTGGTGAAAAACTGTTTTTT. This translates into CASSLNRGVGEKLFF.